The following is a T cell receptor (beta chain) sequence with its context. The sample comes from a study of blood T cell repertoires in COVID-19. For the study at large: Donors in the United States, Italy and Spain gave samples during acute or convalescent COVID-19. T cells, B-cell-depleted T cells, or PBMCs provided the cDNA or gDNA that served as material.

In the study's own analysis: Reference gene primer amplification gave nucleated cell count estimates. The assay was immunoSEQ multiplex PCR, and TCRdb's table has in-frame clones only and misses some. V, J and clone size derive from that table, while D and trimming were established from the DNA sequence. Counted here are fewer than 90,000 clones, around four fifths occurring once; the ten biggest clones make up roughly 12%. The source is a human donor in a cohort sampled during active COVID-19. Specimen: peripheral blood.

CDR3 residues: CASSLAAGQYEQYF. DNA of the CDR3: TGTGCCAGCAGCTTAGCGGCAGGGCAGTACGAGCAGTACTTC. V is TRBV7-9 and J is TRBJ2-7; maybe TRBD1 (5 bases). Germline values: CDR1 SEHNR, CDR2 FQNEAQ (reference sequence). The CDR3 runs to 14 residues. Trimming removed 0 bases at V and 4 bases at J, with 10 bases between.